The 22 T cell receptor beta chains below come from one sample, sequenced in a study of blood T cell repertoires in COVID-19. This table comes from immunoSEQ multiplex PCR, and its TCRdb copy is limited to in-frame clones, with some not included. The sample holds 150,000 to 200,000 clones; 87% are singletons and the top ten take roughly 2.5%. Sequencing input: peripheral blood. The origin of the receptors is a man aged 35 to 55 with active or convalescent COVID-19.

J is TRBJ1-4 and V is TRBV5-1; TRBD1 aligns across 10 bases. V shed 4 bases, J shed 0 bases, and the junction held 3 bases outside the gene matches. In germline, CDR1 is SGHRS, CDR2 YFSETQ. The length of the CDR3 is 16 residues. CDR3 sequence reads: CASSLGQGSTNEKLFF. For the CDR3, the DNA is TGCGCCAGCAGCCTGGGACAGGGGTCAACTAATGAAAAACTGTTTTTT.

As DNA, the CDR3 is TGTGCCAGCAGTTACAGTGCTAAAGAGACCCAGTACTTC. Translation: CASSYSAKETQYF. The J gene is TRBJ2-5, the V gene TRBV6-2 or TRBV6-3; D unclear. This CDR3 region has 13 residues. Germline loops: CDR1 MNHEY, CDR2 SVGEGT. The V gene lost 2 bases and the J gene lost 3 bases, with 7 bases spanning the gap.

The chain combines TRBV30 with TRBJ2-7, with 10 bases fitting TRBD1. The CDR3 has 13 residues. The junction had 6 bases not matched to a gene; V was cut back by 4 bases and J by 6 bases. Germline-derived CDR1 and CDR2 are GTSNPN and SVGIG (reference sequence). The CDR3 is CAWTPGQGFEQYF. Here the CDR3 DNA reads TGTGCCTGGACGCCGGGACAGGGGTTCGAGCAGTACTTC.

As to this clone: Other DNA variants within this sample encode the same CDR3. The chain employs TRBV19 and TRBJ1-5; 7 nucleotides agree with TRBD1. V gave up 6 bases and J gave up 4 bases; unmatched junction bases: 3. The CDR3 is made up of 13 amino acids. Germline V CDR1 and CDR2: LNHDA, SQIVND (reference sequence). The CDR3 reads CASSPTGNQPQHF. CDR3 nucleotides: TGTGCCAGTAGCCCGACAGGGAATCAGCCCCAGCATTTT. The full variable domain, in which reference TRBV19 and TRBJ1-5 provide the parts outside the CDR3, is DGGITQSPKYLFRKEGQNVTLSCEQNLNHDAMYWYRQDPGQGLRLIYYSQIVNDFQKGDIAEGYSVSREKKESFPLTVTSAQKNPTAFYLCASSPTGNQPQHFGDGTRLSIL.

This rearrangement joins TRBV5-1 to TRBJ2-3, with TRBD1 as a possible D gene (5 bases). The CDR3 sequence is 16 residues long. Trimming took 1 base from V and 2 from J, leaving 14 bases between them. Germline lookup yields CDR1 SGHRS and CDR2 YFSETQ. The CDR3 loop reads CASSLQGAPTTDTQYF. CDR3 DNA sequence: TGCGCCAGCAGCTTGCAGGGTGCCCCGACCACAGATACGCAGTATTTT.

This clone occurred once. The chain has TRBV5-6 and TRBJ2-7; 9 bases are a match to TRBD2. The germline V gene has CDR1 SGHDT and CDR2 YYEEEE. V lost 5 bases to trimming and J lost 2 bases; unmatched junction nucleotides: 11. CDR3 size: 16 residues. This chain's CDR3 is CASRPKVAGAAYEQYF. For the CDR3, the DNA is TGTGCCAGCAGACCGAAGGTAGCGGGGGCCGCCTACGAGCAGTACTTC.

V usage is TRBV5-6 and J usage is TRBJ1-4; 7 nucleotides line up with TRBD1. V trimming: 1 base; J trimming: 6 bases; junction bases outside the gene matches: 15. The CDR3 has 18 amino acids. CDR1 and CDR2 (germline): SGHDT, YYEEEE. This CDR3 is CASSLMTFLGQGDEKLFF. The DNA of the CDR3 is TGTGCCAGCAGCTTGATGACCTTTCTTGGGCAGGGGGATGAAAAACTGTTTTTT.

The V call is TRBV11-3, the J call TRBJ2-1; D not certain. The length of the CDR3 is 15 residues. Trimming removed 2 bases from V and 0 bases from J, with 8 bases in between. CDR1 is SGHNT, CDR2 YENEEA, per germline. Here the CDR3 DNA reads TGTGCCAGCAGCTTATTGCTAGTCTCCTACAATGAGCAGTTCTTC. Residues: CASSLLLVSYNEQFF. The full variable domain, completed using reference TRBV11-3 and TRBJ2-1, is EAGVVQSPRYKIIEKKQPVAFWCNPISGHNTLYWYLQNLGQGPELLIRYENEEAVDDSQLPKDRFSAERLKGVDSTLKIQPAELGDSAVYLCASSLLLVSYNEQFFGPGTRLTVL.

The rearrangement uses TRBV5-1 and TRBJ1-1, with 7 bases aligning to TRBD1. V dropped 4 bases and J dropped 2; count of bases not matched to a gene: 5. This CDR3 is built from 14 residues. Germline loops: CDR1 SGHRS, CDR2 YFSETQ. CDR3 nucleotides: TGCGCCAGCAGCCCGGGACAGACTAACACTGAAGCTTTCTTT. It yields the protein CASSPGQTNTEAFF.

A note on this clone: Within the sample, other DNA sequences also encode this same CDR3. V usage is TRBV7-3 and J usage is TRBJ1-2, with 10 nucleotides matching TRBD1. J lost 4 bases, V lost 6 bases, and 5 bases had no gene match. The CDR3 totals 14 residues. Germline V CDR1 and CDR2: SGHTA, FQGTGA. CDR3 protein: CASSPTGGRYGYTF. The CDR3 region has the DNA TGTGCCAGCAGTCCGACAGGGGGCCGCTATGGCTACACCTTC.

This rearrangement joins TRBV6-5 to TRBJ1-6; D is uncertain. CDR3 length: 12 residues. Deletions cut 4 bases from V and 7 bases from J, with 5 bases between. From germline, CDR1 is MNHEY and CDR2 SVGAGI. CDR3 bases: TGTGCCAGCAGTTTCCAGAATTCACCCCTCCACTTT. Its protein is CASSFQNSPLHF.

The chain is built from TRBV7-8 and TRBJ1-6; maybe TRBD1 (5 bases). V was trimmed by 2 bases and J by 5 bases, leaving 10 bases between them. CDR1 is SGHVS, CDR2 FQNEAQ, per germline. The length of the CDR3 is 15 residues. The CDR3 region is CASSLRTLNNSPLHF. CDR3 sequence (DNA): TGTGCCAGCAGCTTAAGGACACTTAATAATTCACCCCTCCACTTT.

This CDR3 reads CASSLSDSYNSPLHF. Written as DNA, the CDR3 is TGTGCCAGCAGCTTATCAGACTCCTATAATTCACCCCTCCACTTT. V and J are TRBV11-1 and TRBJ1-6; D gene ambiguous. Germline V lookup: CDR1 SGHAT, CDR2 FQDESV (reference sequence). V was pared by 2 bases and J by 0 bases, with 5 bases between. CDR3 size: 15 residues.

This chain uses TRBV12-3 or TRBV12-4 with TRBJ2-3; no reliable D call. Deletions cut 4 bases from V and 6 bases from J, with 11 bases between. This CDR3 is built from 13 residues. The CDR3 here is CASSSRSGDTQYF. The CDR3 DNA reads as TGTGCCAGCAGTTCACGCTCCGGGGATACGCAGTATTTT.

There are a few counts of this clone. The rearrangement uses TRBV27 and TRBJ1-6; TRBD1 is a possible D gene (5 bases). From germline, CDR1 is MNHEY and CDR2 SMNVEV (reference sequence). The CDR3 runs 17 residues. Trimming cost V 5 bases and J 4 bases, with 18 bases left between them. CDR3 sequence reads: CASSPNQGRRYNSPLHF. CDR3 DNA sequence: TGTGCCAGCAGTCCCAATCAGGGAAGGCGTTATAATTCACCCCTCCACTTT.

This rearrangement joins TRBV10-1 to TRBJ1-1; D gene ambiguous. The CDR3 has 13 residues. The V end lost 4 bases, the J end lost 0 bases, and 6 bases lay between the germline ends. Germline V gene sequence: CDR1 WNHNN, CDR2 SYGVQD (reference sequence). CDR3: CASSASLNTEAFF. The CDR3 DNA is TGCGCCAGCAGTGCATCCCTGAACACTGAAGCTTTCTTT.

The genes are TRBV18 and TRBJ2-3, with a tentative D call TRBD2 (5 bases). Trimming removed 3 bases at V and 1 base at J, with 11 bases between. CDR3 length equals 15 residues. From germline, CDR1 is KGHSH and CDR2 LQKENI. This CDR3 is CASSPSSGGTDTQYF. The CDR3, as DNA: TGTGCCAGCTCACCGTCTTCCGGGGGCACAGATACGCAGTATTTT.

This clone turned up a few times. The CDR3 DNA is TGTGCCAGCAGCTTATACGTCGGGGAGACCCAGTACTTC. It encodes CASSLYVGETQYF. The chain is built from TRBV7-2 and TRBJ2-5; D unclear. The CDR3 is 13 amino acids. The V end was cut by 2 bases, the J end by 5 bases, with 9 bases between. The germline V gene has CDR1 SGHTA and CDR2 FQGNSA.

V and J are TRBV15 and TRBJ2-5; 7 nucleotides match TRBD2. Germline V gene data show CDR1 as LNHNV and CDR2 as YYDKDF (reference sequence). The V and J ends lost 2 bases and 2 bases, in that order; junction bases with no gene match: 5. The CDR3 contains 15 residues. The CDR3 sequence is CATSRNPGGQETQYF. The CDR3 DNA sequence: TGTGCCACCAGCAGAAACCCGGGGGGTCAAGAGACCCAGTACTTC. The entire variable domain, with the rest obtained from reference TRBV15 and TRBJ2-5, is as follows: DAMVIQNPRYQVTQFGKPVTLSCSQTLNHNVMYWYQQKSSQAPKLLFHYYDKDFNNEADTPDNFQSRRPNTSFCFLDIRSPGLGDTAMYLCATSRNPGGQETQYFGPGTRLLVL.

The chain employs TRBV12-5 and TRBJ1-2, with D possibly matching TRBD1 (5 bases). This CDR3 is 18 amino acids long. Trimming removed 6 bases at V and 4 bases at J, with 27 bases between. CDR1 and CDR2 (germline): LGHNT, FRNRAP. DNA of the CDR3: TGTGCTAGTGGGACCCAAGTAGGATCGGGACTATCGGCCTATGGCTACACCTTC. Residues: CASGTQVGSGLSAYGYTF.

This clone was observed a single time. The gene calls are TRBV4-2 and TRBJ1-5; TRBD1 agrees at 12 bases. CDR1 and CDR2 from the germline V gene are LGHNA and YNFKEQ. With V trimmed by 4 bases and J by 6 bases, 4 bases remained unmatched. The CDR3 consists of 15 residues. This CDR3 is CASSPGQGAGQPQHF. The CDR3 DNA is TGTGCCAGCAGCCCGGGACAGGGGGCGGGTCAGCCCCAGCATTTT.

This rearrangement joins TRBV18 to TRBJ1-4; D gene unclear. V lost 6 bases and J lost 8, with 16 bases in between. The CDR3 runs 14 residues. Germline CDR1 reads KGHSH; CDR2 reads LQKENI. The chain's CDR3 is CASSRLVLGEKLFF. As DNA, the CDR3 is TGTGCCAGCTCTCGCCTAGTACTAGGGGAAAAACTGTTTTTT.